This entry features one T cell receptor (beta chain) sequence. Its antigen remains unknown. This entry is derived from a study of vaccination and CD4 T cells after COVID-19. Across the study: In the control cultures, a CEFX pool, an HIV-1 Nef pool, or no peptide was supplied.

This CDR3 comprises 12 residues. Whole-study results and caveats: Median SARS-CoV-2-reactive clonotype numbers went from roughly 22 to 38; this increase was not significant.

Sequenced with the Oncomine TCR Beta short-read assay was DNA taken from cultured CD4+ T cells. MiXCR, applied by TCRdb to the PCR reads, yields one record per CDR3 protein. The table has about 24,000 distinct CDR3 sequences, 62% seen once; the top ten hold 7.8%. The treatment denotes: approximately 11-day PBMC culture with coronavirus spike peptide pools or control peptides (ViraFEST assay). The V and J genes are TRBV12-1 and TRBJ1-1. TRBV12-1 is a known pseudogene. This TCR came from a human donor who had recovered from COVID-19. Sequenced input: CD4+ T cells from blood, cultured in vitro. CDR3 sequence reads: CASSFSNTEAFF. The CDR3 DNA is TGTGCCAGCAGCTTTAGTAACACTGAAGCTTTCTTT.